The rows below give T cell receptor beta chains drawn from one sample of a study of regulatory dendritic cells for organ transplantation. Sequenced by immunoSEQ multiplex PCR; TCRdb stores in-frame clones only, minus some. Altogether under 50,000 clones are present, about 90% being singletons, with the ten largest covering around 0.12%. Sequences were obtained from naive CD8+ T cells from blood. Receptors were obtained from a human donor in good health. Each CDR3 is given with its conserved first and last residue. A D gene is named only where the DNA matches it firmly. Size values are once, few and many counts, or a class for expanded clones, and some rows have none.

v_gene	d_gene	abundance	j_gene	CDR3aa	CDR3nt
TRBV7-8	.	.	TRBJ2-7	CASSLAVWGTSYEQYF	TGTGCCAGCAGCTTAGCGGTGTGGGGGACCTCCTACGAGCAGTACTTC
TRBV5-4	TRBD1	few	TRBJ1-1	CASSSGTGPTEAFF	TGTGCCAGCAGCTCCGGGACAGGCCCCACTGAAGCTTTCTTT
TRBV9	.	.	TRBJ2-7	CASSVLWRDEQYF	TGTGCCAGCAGCGTCCTGTGGAGAGACGAGCAGTACTTC
TRBV7-2	TRBD1	.	TRBJ2-5	CASSSTGGRETQYF	TGTGCCAGCAGCTCAACAGGGGGGAGGGAGACCCAGTACTTC
TRBV14	TRBD1	.	TRBJ1-2	CASSPWDRGDYTF	TGTGCCAGCAGCCCCTGGGACAGGGGTGACTACACCTTC
TRBV2	.	.	TRBJ2-5	CASSFGTQYF	TGTGCCAGCTCTTTCGGGACCCAGTACTTC
TRBV21-1	.	.	TRBJ1-4	CASIAGGFEKLFF	TGTGCCAGCATTGCAGGGGGATTTGAAAAACTGTTTTTT
TRBV15	.	.	TRBJ2-3	CATSMLPSTDTQYF	TGTGCCACCAGCATGCTGCCTAGCACCGATACGCAGTATTTT
TRBV9	TRBD2	.	TRBJ2-7	CASSVDAGDSYEQYF	TGTGCCAGCAGCGTAGATGCGGGGGACTCCTACGAGCAGTACTTC
TRBV5-5	TRBD1	.	TRBJ2-7	CASSFGQGEQYF	TGTGCCAGCAGCTTTGGACAGGGCGAGCAGTACTTC